Given below is one T cell receptor (beta chain) in context. This sample is drawn from a study of T-cell memory formation after mild COVID-19. As for the study in general: TCR clustering was largely donor specific.

TCRdb analysed the 5' RACE reads with MiXCR anew, one entry per CDR3 protein. The sample lists more than 350,000 distinct CDR3 sequences; about 17% were seen once. Germline CDR1 and CDR2: MGHRA and YSYEKL. The CDR3 is 14 residues long. With 1 base removed from V and 5 bases from J, the gap between germline ends came to 9 bases. The sequencing sample was made of PBMCs or a T cell subset sorted from them (not recorded which). The chain carries TRBV4-1 and TRBJ1-5; D remains unclear. This TCR was recovered from a man aged 18 to 29 who had mild COVID-19 (a few samples of this study predate the infection). Cell type and time point are not known. CDR3 in amino acids: CASSQVSGDQPQHF. CDR3 coding DNA: TGCGCCAGCAGCCAAGTATCAGGCGATCAGCCCCAGCATTTT.